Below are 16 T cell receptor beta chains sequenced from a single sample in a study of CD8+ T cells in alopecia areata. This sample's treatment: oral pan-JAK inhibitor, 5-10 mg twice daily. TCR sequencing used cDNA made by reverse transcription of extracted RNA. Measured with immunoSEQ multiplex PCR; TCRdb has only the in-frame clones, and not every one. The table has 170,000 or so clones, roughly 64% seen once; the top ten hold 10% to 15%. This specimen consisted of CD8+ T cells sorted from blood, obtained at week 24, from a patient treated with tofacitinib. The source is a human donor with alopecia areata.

CDR3: CASSYGGERTNSPLHF. Here the CDR3 DNA reads TGTGCCAGCAGTTACGGGGGGGAGAGAACTAATTCACCCCTCCACTTT. The chain has TRBV6-6 and TRBJ1-6; weak D call: TRBD1 (5 bases). The V end lost 2 bases, the J end lost 6 bases, and 14 bases lay between the germline ends. CDR3 length equals 16 residues. Looked up from germline, CDR1 is MNHNY and CDR2 is SVGAGI (reference sequence).

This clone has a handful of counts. The CDR3, as DNA: TGTGCCAGCAGCTTATTCGGGGGGCCTACCTACGAGCAGTACTTC. It is translated as CASSLFGGPTYEQYF. The V call is TRBV7-9, the J call TRBJ2-7; tentatively, D is TRBD2 (7 bases). Germline V gene sequence: CDR1 SEHNR, CDR2 FQNEAQ (reference sequence). CDR3 size: 15 residues. V was cut by 2 bases and J by 2 bases, with 13 bases left in between. Full variable domain (remainder filled in from reference TRBV7-9 and TRBJ2-7): DTGVSQNPRHKITKRGQNVTFRCDPISEHNRLYWYRQTLGQGPEFLTYFQNEAQLEKSRLLSDRFSAERPKGSFSTLEIQRTEQGDSAMYLCASSLFGGPTYEQYFGPGTRLTVT.

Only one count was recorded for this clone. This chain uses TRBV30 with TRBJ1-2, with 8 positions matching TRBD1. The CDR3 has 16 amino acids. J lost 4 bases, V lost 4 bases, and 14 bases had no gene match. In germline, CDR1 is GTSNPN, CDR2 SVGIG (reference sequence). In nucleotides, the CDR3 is TGTGCCTGGACCCCTTCGACAGGGGCTATGGGCTATGGCTACACCTTC. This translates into CAWTPSTGAMGYGYTF. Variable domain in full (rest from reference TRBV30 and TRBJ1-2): SQTIHQWPATLVQPVGSPLSLECTVEGTSNPNLYWYRQAAGRGLQLLFYSVGIGQISSEVPQNLSASRPQDRQFILSSKKLLLSDSGFYLCAWTPSTGAMGYGYTFGSGTRLTVV.

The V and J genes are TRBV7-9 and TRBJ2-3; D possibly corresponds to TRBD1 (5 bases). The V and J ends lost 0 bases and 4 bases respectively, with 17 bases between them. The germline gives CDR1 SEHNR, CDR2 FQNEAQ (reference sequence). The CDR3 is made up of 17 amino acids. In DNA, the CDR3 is TGTGCCAGCAGCTTAGCCACAGGAGAGGTATTCGCAGATACGCAGTATTTT. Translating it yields CASSLATGEVFADTQYF.

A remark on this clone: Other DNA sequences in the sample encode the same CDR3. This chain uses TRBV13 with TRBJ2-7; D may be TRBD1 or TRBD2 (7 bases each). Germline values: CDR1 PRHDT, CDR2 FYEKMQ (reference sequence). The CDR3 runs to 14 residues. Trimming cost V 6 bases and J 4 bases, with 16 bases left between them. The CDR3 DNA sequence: TGTGCCAGCAGTCTGGGAGGGGGCGCTTACGAGCAGTACTTC. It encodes CASSLGGGAYEQYF.

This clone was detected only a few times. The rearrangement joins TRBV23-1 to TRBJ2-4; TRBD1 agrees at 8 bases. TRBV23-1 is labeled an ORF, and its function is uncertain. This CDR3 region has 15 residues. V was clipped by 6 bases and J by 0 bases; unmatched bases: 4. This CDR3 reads CASRRQGIAKNIQYF. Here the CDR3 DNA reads TGCGCCAGCAGACGACAGGGGATAGCCAAAAACATTCAGTACTTC.

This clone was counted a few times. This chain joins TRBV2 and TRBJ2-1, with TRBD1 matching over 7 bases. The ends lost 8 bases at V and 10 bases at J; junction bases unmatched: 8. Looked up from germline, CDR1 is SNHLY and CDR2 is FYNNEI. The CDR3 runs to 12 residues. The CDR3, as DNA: TGTGCCAGCGGACGACGGGACAGAGAGCAGTTCTTC. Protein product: CASGRRDREQFF.

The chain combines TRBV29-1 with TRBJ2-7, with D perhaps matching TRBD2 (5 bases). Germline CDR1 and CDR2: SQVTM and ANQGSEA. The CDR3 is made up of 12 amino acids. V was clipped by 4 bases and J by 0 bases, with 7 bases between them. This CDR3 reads CSVGENSYEQYF. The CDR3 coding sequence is TGCAGCGTTGGGGAGAACTCCTACGAGCAGTACTTC.

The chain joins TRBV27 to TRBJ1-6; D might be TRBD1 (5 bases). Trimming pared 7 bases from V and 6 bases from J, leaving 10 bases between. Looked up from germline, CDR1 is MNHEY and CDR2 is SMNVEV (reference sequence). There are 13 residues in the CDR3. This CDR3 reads CASTWDGNSPLHF. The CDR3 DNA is TGTGCCAGCACTTGGGACGGTAATTCACCCCTCCACTTT.

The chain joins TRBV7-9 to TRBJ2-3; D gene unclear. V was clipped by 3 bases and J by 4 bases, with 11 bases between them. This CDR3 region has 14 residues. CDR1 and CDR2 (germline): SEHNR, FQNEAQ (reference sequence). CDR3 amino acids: CASSFWTAADTQYF. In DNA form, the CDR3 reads TGTGCCAGCAGCTTCTGGACGGCTGCAGATACGCAGTATTTT.

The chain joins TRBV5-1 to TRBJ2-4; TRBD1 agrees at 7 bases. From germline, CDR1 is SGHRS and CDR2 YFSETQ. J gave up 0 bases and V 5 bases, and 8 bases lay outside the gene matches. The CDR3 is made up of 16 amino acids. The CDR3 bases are TGCGCCAGCAGTTATCGGTACAGGGGAGCCAAAAACATTCAGTACTTC. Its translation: CASSYRYRGAKNIQYF.

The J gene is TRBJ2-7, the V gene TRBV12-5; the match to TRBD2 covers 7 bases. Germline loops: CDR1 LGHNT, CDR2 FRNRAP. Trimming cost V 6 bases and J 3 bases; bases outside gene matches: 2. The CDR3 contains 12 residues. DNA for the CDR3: TGTGCTAGTGGCCCGGGGGGCTACGAGCAGTACTTC. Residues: CASGPGGYEQYF.

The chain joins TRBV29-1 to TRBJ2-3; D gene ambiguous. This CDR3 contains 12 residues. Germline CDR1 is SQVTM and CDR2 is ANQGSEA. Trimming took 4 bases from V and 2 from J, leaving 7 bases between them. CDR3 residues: CSVGGITDTQYF. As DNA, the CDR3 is TGCAGCGTTGGAGGTATCACAGATACGCAGTATTTT.

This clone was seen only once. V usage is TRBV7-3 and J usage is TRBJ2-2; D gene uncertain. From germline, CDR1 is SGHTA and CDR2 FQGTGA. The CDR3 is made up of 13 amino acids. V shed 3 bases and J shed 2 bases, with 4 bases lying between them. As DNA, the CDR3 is TGTGCCAGCAGCTTTTCTAACACCGGGGAGCTGTTTTTT. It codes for CASSFSNTGELFF.

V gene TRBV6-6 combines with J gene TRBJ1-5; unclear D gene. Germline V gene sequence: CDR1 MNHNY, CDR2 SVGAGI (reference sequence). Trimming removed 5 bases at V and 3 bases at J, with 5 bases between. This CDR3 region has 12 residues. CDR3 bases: TGTGCCAGCAGTCCACCCAATCAGCCCCAGCATTTT. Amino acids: CASSPPNQPQHF.

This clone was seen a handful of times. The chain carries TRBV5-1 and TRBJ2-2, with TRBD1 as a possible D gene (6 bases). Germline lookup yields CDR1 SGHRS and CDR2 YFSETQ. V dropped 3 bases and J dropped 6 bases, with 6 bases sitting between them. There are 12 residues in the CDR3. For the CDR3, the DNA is TGCGCCAGCAGCTACAGGGCCGGGGAGCTGTTTTTT. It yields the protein CASSYRAGELFF. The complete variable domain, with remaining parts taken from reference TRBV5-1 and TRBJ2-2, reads KAGVTQTPRYLIKTRGQQVTLSCSPISGHRSVSWYQQTPGQGLQFLFEYFSETQRNKGNFPGRFSGRQFSNSRSEMNVSTLELGDSALYLCASSYRAGELFFGEGSRLTVL.